These 18 T cell receptor beta chains originate from one sample sequenced in a study of T cell responses to AZD1222 COVID-19 vaccine. Sequencing was performed with immunoSEQ multiplex PCR; in TCRdb, only in-frame clones are kept and a portion is missing. Counted here are some 150,000 clones, 88% occurring once; the ten biggest clones make up less than 2.5%. The sample in question was peripheral blood, obtained on day 0 of AZD1222 vaccination. The origin of the receptors is an adult in good health.

This clone was seen only once. The rearrangement joins TRBV7-3 to TRBJ2-1; 14 bases line up with TRBD2. Per germline, CDR1 SGHTA and CDR2 FQGTGA. CDR3 size: 17 residues. Germline trimming cut 5 bases from V and 8 bases from J; bases unmatched to any gene: 11. The CDR3 loop reads CASSELGLAGVGDEQFF. The CDR3 DNA sequence: TGTGCCAGCAGCGAGTTGGGACTAGCGGGAGTGGGCGATGAGCAGTTCTTC.

The V and J genes are TRBV4-3 and TRBJ2-1; 11 bases are a match to TRBD1. After removal of 4 bases from V and 7 bases from J, the junction contained 9 bases not matched to a gene. The CDR3 spans 16 residues. Germline values: CDR1 LGHNA, CDR2 YSLEER. CDR3 sequence (DNA): TGCGCCAGCAGCCGCCAAGAGGACAGGGGGCTGAATGAGCAGTTCTTC. Protein: CASSRQEDRGLNEQFF.

The V and J genes are TRBV19 and TRBJ1-1; 8 nucleotides line up with TRBD1. After removal of 8 bases from V and 4 bases from J, the junction contained 15 bases not matched to a gene. Germline CDR1 reads LNHDA; CDR2 reads SQIVND (reference sequence). CDR3 length equals 16 residues. CDR3 protein: CASSRFSGGETTEAFF. For the CDR3, the DNA is TGTGCCAGTTCCCGCTTCTCAGGGGGCGAGACCACTGAAGCTTTCTTT.

The gene calls are TRBV9 and TRBJ2-7; D is perhaps TRBD1 or TRBD2 (5 bases each). CDR1 and CDR2 (germline): SGDLS, YYNGEE. The CDR3 contains 16 residues. V lost 0 bases to trimming and J lost 9 bases, with 22 bases between them. Written as DNA, the CDR3 is TGTGCCAGCAGCGTAGAGGATACGCCGGGGCCGGACGGGCAGTACTTC. Protein: CASSVEDTPGPDGQYF.

The chain recombines TRBV6-5 with TRBJ1-2; tentative D call: TRBD1 (5 bases). Trimming pared 5 bases from V and 0 bases from J, leaving 10 bases between. The CDR3 contains 14 residues. The germline gives CDR1 MNHEY, CDR2 SVGAGI. DNA of the CDR3: TGTGCCAGCAGTCAGTCGGGGGCTAACTATGGCTACACCTTC. Its translation: CASSQSGANYGYTF.

The chain combines TRBV5-4 with TRBJ2-7; 10 nucleotides agree with TRBD2. The CDR3 runs to 15 residues. CDR1 and CDR2 (germline): SGHNT, YYREEE (reference sequence). Trimming took 1 base from V and 2 from J; bases not matched to a gene: 3. In DNA form, the CDR3 reads TGTGCCAGCAGCTTGCAACTAGCGGGGACCTACGAGCAGTACTTC. It encodes CASSLQLAGTYEQYF.

The rearrangement joins TRBV6-5 to TRBJ1-1, with D hard to call. Trimming left V 2 bases short and J 1 base short, with 5 bases between. There are 13 residues in the CDR3. Looked up from germline, CDR1 is MNHEY and CDR2 is SVGAGI. CDR3 in amino acids: CASSYMRNTEAFF. The CDR3 coding sequence is TGTGCCAGCAGTTACATGAGGAACACTGAAGCTTTCTTT.

The V gene is TRBV19, the J gene TRBJ2-6; D gene ambiguous. Between the trimmed V and J ends, which lost 1 base and 0 bases, there was a span of 10 bases. This CDR3 is 17 amino acids long. Per the germline V gene, CDR1 is LNHDA and CDR2 is SQIVND (reference sequence). CDR3 nucleotides: TGTGCCAGTAGTATAGTGGTGGGGAACTCTGGGGCCAACGTCCTGACTTTC. This sequence encodes CASSIVVGNSGANVLTF. The whole variable domain, remainder taken from reference TRBV19 and TRBJ2-6, is DGGITQSPKYLFRKEGQNVTLSCEQNLNHDAMYWYRQDPGQGLRLIYYSQIVNDFQKGDIAEGYSVSREKKESFPLTVTSAQKNPTAFYLCASSIVVGNSGANVLTFGAGSRLTVL.

The chain combines TRBV7-9 with TRBJ1-2; possible D gene TRBD1, 5 bases. The V and J ends lost 3 bases and 7 bases respectively, with 18 bases between them. The CDR3 is 15 residues long. The germline gives CDR1 SEHNR, CDR2 FQNEAQ (reference sequence). The CDR3 nucleotides read TGTGCCAGCAGCTTCCCAGAGCTGGGGACTATTGGCTACACCTTC. Protein product: CASSFPELGTIGYTF.

In its sample, this clone was seen a few times. This chain links TRBV11-2 with TRBJ2-7, with 9 nucleotides matching TRBD2. V gave up 5 bases and J gave up 8 bases; unmatched junction bases: 10. The CDR3 extends over 14 amino acids. Per germline, CDR1 SGHAT and CDR2 FQNNGV. Here the CDR3 DNA reads TGTGCCAGCAGCCTAGCGGGGAACCCTACGAAGCAGTACTTC. Amino acid sequence: CASSLAGNPTKQYF.

CDR3 in amino acids: CASSILAGQNEKLFF. CDR3 coding DNA: TGTGCCAGTAGTATTCTGGCAGGGCAAAATGAAAAACTGTTTTTT. The V gene is TRBV19, the J gene TRBJ1-4, with a tentative D call TRBD1 (5 bases). The germline gives CDR1 LNHDA, CDR2 SQIVND (reference sequence). The CDR3 loop spans 15 amino acids. Trimming left V 3 bases short and J 5 bases short, with 13 bases between.

The chain is built from TRBV28 and TRBJ1-6, with no clear D. The CDR3 contains 15 residues. Germline V lookup: CDR1 MDHEN, CDR2 SYDVKM. V lost 5 bases and J 4 bases, leaving 12 bases between the germline ends. CDR3 region: CASSPPESYNSPLHF. The CDR3 DNA reads TGTGCCAGCAGTCCCCCGGAATCATATAATTCACCCCTCCACTTT.

The CDR3 reads CASSSGVKSDLSYEQYF. CDR3 nucleotide sequence: TGTGCCAGCAGCTCGGGCGTCAAAAGCGACCTCTCCTACGAGCAGTACTTC. This rearrangement joins TRBV2 to TRBJ2-7; D uncertain. This CDR3 comprises 17 residues. V was shortened by 6 bases and J by 0 bases, with 21 bases between the two germline ends. The germline gives CDR1 SNHLY, CDR2 FYNNEI.

The sample holds one count of this clone. The chain couples TRBV5-4 to TRBJ2-5; D not resolved. V lost 4 bases, J lost 1 base, and 11 bases lay in between. Germline V CDR1 and CDR2: SGHNT, YYREEE (reference sequence). This CDR3 is built from 14 residues. Here the CDR3 DNA reads TGTGCCAGCAGCCTCCCAGGAGTCCAAGAGACCCAGTACTTC. It encodes CASSLPGVQETQYF.

This clone was seen a few times. The chain employs TRBV30 and TRBJ2-6, with D perhaps assigned TRBD1 or TRBD2 (6 bases each). The CDR3 totals 16 residues. CDR1 GTSNPN and CDR2 SVGIG come from the germline V gene (reference sequence). V shed 8 bases and J shed 2 bases, with 19 bases lying between them. CDR3 loop: CAETNGGGTGANVLTF. CDR3 DNA: TGTGCCGAAACCAACGGAGGGGGGACTGGGGCCAACGTCCTGACTTTC.

The rearrangement links TRBV27 to TRBJ2-3; TRBD1 aligns across 7 bases. V was clipped by 7 bases and J by 6 bases; unmatched bases: 13. The CDR3 loop spans 15 amino acids. The germline gives CDR1 MNHEY, CDR2 SMNVEV (reference sequence). The chain's CDR3 is CASKLMTGSLDTQYF. CDR3 in DNA: TGTGCCAGCAAACTGATGACAGGGTCGCTGGATACGCAGTATTTT.

This clone was counted only a few times. The V and J genes are TRBV6-5 and TRBJ2-1; TRBD2 aligns across 9 bases. Germline CDR1 MNHEY, CDR2 SVGAGI. This CDR3 has 15 amino acids. Trimming at V came to 5 bases and at J to 0 bases, leaving 2 bases not matched to a gene. The CDR3 here is CASSLAGSSYNEQFF. The CDR3 DNA reads TGTGCCAGCAGTCTAGCGGGGAGCTCCTACAATGAGCAGTTCTTC.

The V and J genes are TRBV12-5 and TRBJ2-1, with D uncertain. Germline CDR1 is LGHNT and CDR2 is FRNRAP. The V gene lost 2 bases and the J gene lost 8 bases, with 4 bases spanning the gap. The CDR3 length is 11 residues. The CDR3 sequence: CASGLRDEQFF. In DNA, the CDR3 is TGTGCTAGTGGTTTGAGGGATGAGCAGTTCTTC.